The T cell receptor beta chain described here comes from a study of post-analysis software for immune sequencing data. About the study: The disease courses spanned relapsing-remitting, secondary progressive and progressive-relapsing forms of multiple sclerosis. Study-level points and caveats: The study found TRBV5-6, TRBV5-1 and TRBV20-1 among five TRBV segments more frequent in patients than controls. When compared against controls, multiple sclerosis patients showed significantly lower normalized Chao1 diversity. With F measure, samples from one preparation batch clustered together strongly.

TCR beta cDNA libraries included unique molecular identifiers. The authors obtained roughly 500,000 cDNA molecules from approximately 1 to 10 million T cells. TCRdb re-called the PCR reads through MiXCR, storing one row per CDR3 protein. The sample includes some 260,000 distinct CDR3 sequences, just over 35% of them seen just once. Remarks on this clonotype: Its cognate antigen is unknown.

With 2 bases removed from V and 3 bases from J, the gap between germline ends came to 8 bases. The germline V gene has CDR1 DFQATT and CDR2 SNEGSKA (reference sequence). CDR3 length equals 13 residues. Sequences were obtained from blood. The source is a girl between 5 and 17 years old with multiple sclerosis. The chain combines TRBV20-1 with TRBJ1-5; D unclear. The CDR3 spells CSARLSLNQPQHF. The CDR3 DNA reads TGCAGTGCTAGACTAAGTCTCAATCAGCCCCAGCATTTT.